A selection of T cell receptor beta chains follows, all from one sample in a study of blood T cell repertoires in COVID-19. Method: immunoSEQ multiplex PCR; TCRdb's copy keeps in-frame clones and lacks some. The profile shows approximately 200,000 clones, around 81% of them singletons. The sequencing input was peripheral blood. Source of these receptors: a woman aged 30 to 39 who had recovered from COVID-19. Both conserved end residues are part of each CDR3. Fields, in order: clone size, V gene, CDR3 protein. A row's size may be missing; if present it is once, few, many or a size class.

clone_size: NA; v_call: TRBV19; cdr3_aa: CASSPPTPGEQYF
clone_size: NA; v_call: TRBV10-1; cdr3_aa: CASSSSSQREAHTGELFF
clone_size: NA; v_call: TRBV6-1; cdr3_aa: CASSEKQTMNTEAFF
clone_size: few; v_call: TRBV5-1; cdr3_aa: CASSPRQGSAYEQYF
clone_size: NA; v_call: TRBV6-4; cdr3_aa: CASRQSTANTEAFF
clone_size: NA; v_call: TRBV4-1; cdr3_aa: CASSQPTLNPYYSSQYF
clone_size: NA; v_call: TRBV6-5; cdr3_aa: CASSSTVLAKNIQYF
clone_size: NA; v_call: TRBV9; cdr3_aa: CASSPGGGSYNEQFF
clone_size: NA; v_call: TRBV6-5; cdr3_aa: CASSYGGGPSYEQYF
clone_size: few; v_call: TRBV6-5; cdr3_aa: CASSTSGTGLHEQYF
clone_size: NA; v_call: TRBV19; cdr3_aa: CARIPGLAGGPYNEQFF